The next 22 T cell receptor beta chains were all read from a single sample in a study of OX40 agonist ivuxolimab in advanced cancers. Assay used: immunoSEQ multiplex PCR; TCRdb lists only in-frame clones, some missing. The repertoire holds 100,000 or so clones, with 90% to 97% as singletons. Sequenced here: CD4+ or CD8+ T cells sorted from blood, sampled in a trial of the OX40 agonist ivuxolimab. Receptors were obtained from an adult with an advanced solid tumor such as melanoma, head and neck, liver or kidney cancer.

The CDR3 is CASSPRGTGGYLQETQYF. The CDR3 nucleotides read TGTGCCAGCAGTCCCCGGGGGACAGGGGGTTACCTCCAAGAGACCCAGTACTTC. The gene calls are TRBV28 and TRBJ2-5; 11 positions match TRBD1. V was pared by 5 bases and J by 1 base, with 12 bases of the junction left unmatched. CDR3 length: 18 residues. CDR1 and CDR2 (germline): MDHEN, SYDVKM.

The chain couples TRBV19 to TRBJ2-3; D call uncertain. Trimming removed 4 bases at V and 6 bases at J, with 11 bases between. The CDR3 is 13 amino acids. The V gene's germline CDR1 is LNHDA and CDR2 SQIVND (reference sequence). This CDR3 is CASSTLSGDTQYF. DNA of the CDR3: TGTGCCAGTAGTACCCTGAGTGGCGATACGCAGTATTTT. Together with reference TRBV19 and TRBJ2-3, the CDR3 gives the full variable domain: DGGITQSPKYLFRKEGQNVTLSCEQNLNHDAMYWYRQDPGQGLRLIYYSQIVNDFQKGDIAEGYSVSREKKESFPLTVTSAQKNPTAFYLCASSTLSGDTQYFGPGTRLTVL.

V usage is TRBV18 and J usage is TRBJ2-7; D is tentatively TRBD1 or TRBD2 (5 bases each). Germline CDR1 KGHSH, CDR2 LQKENI. V lost 0 bases, J lost 7 bases, and 22 bases lay in between. This CDR3 is 17 amino acids long. The CDR3 reads CASSPPFTSGPYEEQYF. CDR3 bases: TGTGCCAGCTCACCACCTTTCACGTCGGGACCCTACGAGGAGCAGTACTTC.

V gene TRBV19 combines with J gene TRBJ2-3, with 8 bases fitting TRBD2. In germline, CDR1 is LNHDA, CDR2 SQIVND (reference sequence). The CDR3 length is 13 residues. The V and J ends lost 10 bases and 5 bases, in that order; junction bases with no gene match: 8. This chain's CDR3 is CATKPAGVDTQYF. Here the CDR3 DNA reads TGTGCCACGAAACCAGCGGGAGTAGATACGCAGTATTTT.

The chain links TRBV29-1 to TRBJ2-2; D is unresolved. The CDR3 is made up of 15 amino acids. The V end lost 2 bases, the J end lost 0 bases, and 10 bases lay between the germline ends. Germline CDR1 SQVTM, CDR2 ANQGSEA. CDR3 in DNA: TGCAGCGTTGAATTTGGAGAGTCGAACACCGGGGAGCTGTTTTTT. Its protein product is CSVEFGESNTGELFF.

The V and J genes are TRBV15 and TRBJ2-7; D call uncertain. Germline values: CDR1 LNHNV, CDR2 YYDKDF (reference sequence). V shed 3 bases and J shed 3 bases, with 15 bases lying between them. The length of the CDR3 is 15 residues. The CDR3 here is CATSRSKVADYEQYF. DNA of the CDR3: TGTGCCACCAGCAGGTCCAAAGTGGCTGACTACGAGCAGTACTTC.

This sequence joins TRBV28 and TRBJ2-3, with unresolved D. This CDR3 spans 12 amino acids. V was cut by 3 bases and J by 7 bases, with 8 bases left in between. Looked up from germline, CDR1 is MDHEN and CDR2 is SYDVKM. The CDR3 region is CASSLMGNTQYF. Here the CDR3 DNA reads TGTGCCAGCAGTTTGATGGGAAATACGCAGTATTTT.

The CDR3 is CANQASGYYEQFF. The CDR3 nucleotides are TGTGCCAACCAGGCGAGCGGGTACTATGAGCAGTTCTTC. The V and J genes are TRBV28 and TRBJ2-1, with D maybe TRBD2 (6 bases). Trimming removed 10 bases at V and 8 bases at J, with 18 bases between. Germline V CDR1 and CDR2: MDHEN, SYDVKM. This CDR3 contains 13 residues.

The CDR3: CASGWSSYNEQFF. The CDR3 region has the DNA TGTGCCAGTGGGTGGAGCTCCTACAATGAGCAGTTCTTC. V usage is TRBV2 and J usage is TRBJ2-1; D uncertain. V lost 9 bases and J 0 bases, leaving 9 bases between the germline ends. Germline values: CDR1 SNHLY, CDR2 FYNNEI. The CDR3 covers 13 residues.

For the CDR3, the DNA is TGTGCCAGCAGCGTAGGGTCTAGCGGCACAGATACGCAGTATTTT. This translates into CASSVGSSGTDTQYF. This sequence joins TRBV9 and TRBJ2-3; the D gene is possibly TRBD2 (6 bases). CDR3 size: 15 residues. V was shortened by 0 bases and J by 1 base, with 9 bases between the two germline ends. Germline CDR1 and CDR2: SGDLS and YYNGEE.

The chain couples TRBV7-8 to TRBJ1-1, with no clear D. V lost 2 bases to trimming and J lost 0 bases, with 13 bases between them. Per the germline V gene, CDR1 is SGHVS and CDR2 is FQNEAQ. CDR3 length: 16 residues. CDR3 in amino acids: CASSLLGGTMNTEAFF. As DNA, the CDR3 is TGTGCCAGCAGCTTATTGGGTGGAACTATGAACACTGAAGCTTTCTTT.

The chain couples TRBV6-5 to TRBJ2-7; no firm D call. In germline, CDR1 is MNHEY, CDR2 SVGAGI. V gave up 3 bases and J gave up 2 bases, with 11 bases separating them. This CDR3 comprises 14 residues. In DNA form, the CDR3 reads TGTGCCAGCAGTTATAAGGAAGTAACCTACGAGCAGTACTTC. Translated, it gives CASSYKEVTYEQYF.

The chain carries TRBV27 and TRBJ2-5; D call uncertain. V was pared by 6 bases and J by 6 bases, with 11 bases between. Germline V gives CDR1 MNHEY, CDR2 SMNVEV (reference sequence). The CDR3 length is 12 residues. The CDR3 bases are TGTGCCAGCAGCCACGGAGAGAAGACCCAGTACTTC. Protein sequence: CASSHGEKTQYF.

The chain couples TRBV28 to TRBJ2-1, with 8 bases fitting TRBD1. This CDR3 is built from 13 residues. V shed 7 bases and J 6 bases; nucleotides not matched to a gene: 5. Germline V gene sequence: CDR1 MDHEN, CDR2 SYDVKM. DNA for the CDR3: TGTGCCAGCAACGGACAGGGCCTCAATGAGCAGTTCTTC. Translating gives CASNGQGLNEQFF.

V and J are TRBV6-5 and TRBJ1-5, with 8 bases that match TRBD1. Germline CDR1 MNHEY, CDR2 SVGAGI. This CDR3 comprises 14 residues. V shed 7 bases and J 2 bases; nucleotides not matched to a gene: 4. CDR3 region: CASKPGQGNQPQHF. CDR3 nucleotide sequence: TGTGCCAGCAAGCCGGGACAGGGCAATCAGCCCCAGCATTTT.

This rearrangement joins TRBV13 to TRBJ2-7, with D perhaps TRBD1 (5 bases). The V gene's germline CDR1 is PRHDT and CDR2 FYEKMQ (reference sequence). V lost 4 bases, J lost 4 bases, and 11 bases lay in between. The CDR3 sequence is 13 residues long. The CDR3 sequence: CASSYRQNYEQYF. CDR3 nucleotides: TGTGCCAGCAGCTACCGACAGAATTACGAGCAGTACTTC.

The rearrangement uses TRBV5-4 and TRBJ2-7, with TRBD1 matching over 7 bases. The CDR3 has 14 amino acids. Per the germline V gene, CDR1 is SGHNT and CDR2 is YYREEE (reference sequence). The V and J ends lost 4 bases and 3 bases, in that order; junction bases with no gene match: 7. CDR3 nucleotide sequence: TGTGCCAGCAGCACGGGGACAGAGAACTACGAGCAGTACTTC. As protein: CASSTGTENYEQYF.

This chain uses TRBV7-9 with TRBJ1-1; tentative D call: TRBD1 (5 bases). Trimming took off 2 bases at V and 0 bases at J, with 10 bases between the two ends. The CDR3 loop spans 15 amino acids. Germline V lookup: CDR1 SEHNR, CDR2 FQNEAQ (reference sequence). CDR3 coding DNA: TGTGCCAGCAGCTTAATCGGGGGTTTGAACACTGAAGCTTTCTTT. This encodes CASSLIGGLNTEAFF. The complete variable domain, with remaining parts taken from reference TRBV7-9 and TRBJ1-1, reads DTGVSQNPRHKITKRGQNVTFRCDPISEHNRLYWYRQTLGQGPEFLTYFQNEAQLEKSRLLSDRFSAERPKGSFSTLEIQRTEQGDSAMYLCASSLIGGLNTEAFFGQGTRLTVV.

The V and J genes are TRBV5-6 and TRBJ2-7; TRBD2 is a possible D gene (5 bases). The CDR3 sequence is 15 residues long. Trimming took 3 bases from V and 3 from J, leaving 16 bases between them. The germline gives CDR1 SGHDT, CDR2 YYEEEE. In DNA form, the CDR3 reads TGTGCCAGCAGCTGGGTAGACTCCGGAGGCTACGAGCAGTACTTC. It codes for CASSWVDSGGYEQYF.

The chain links TRBV27 to TRBJ2-1, with 10 bases fitting TRBD2. Trimming removed 5 bases from V and 7 bases from J; junction bases left unmatched: 8. There are 15 residues in the CDR3. Germline loops: CDR1 MNHEY, CDR2 SMNVEV (reference sequence). CDR3 residues: CASSLSGGARNEQFF. In nucleotides, the CDR3 is TGTGCCAGCAGTCTCAGCGGGGGGGCCCGGAATGAGCAGTTCTTC.

The V gene is TRBV6-6, the J gene TRBJ2-7; TRBD1 matches 8 bases. V shed 5 bases, J shed 2 bases, and the junction held 5 bases outside the gene matches. Germline V gene lookup returns CDR1 MNHNY and CDR2 SVGAGI (reference sequence). The CDR3 consists of 14 residues. Here the CDR3 reads CASSDRGLTYEQYF. CDR3 nucleotides: TGTGCCAGCAGTGACAGGGGTTTAACCTACGAGCAGTACTTC.

By its share, this clone is medium-sized (0.01 to 0.1%). The chain combines TRBV5-1 with TRBJ1-5; no reliable D call. Germline V gene sequence: CDR1 SGHRS, CDR2 YFSETQ. There are 15 residues in the CDR3. V was cut by 10 bases and J by 0 bases, with 17 bases left in between. The CDR3 sequence: CAGNIPLYSNQPQHF. For the CDR3, the DNA is TGCGCCGGTAACATCCCCCTGTATAGCAATCAGCCCCAGCATTTT.